This TCR beta chain was profiled in a study of follicular helper T cells after annual influenza vaccination. Study context: Blood was drawn on days 0, 7 and 28 after vaccination.

The V and J ends lost 11 bases and 3 bases respectively, with 26 bases between them. The CDR3 consists of 17 residues. The germline gives CDR1 MNHEY, CDR2 SMNVEV (reference sequence). The method was immunoSEQ multiplex PCR; TCRdb's version includes in-frame clones alone and lacks a portion of them. This repertoire shows over 8,500 clones, 75% to 85% found once; its top ten account for roughly 4.3%. With regard to this clone: The antigen is unknown.

Stated time point: 2015-2016 season, 7 days after influenza vaccination. ICOS+CD38+ and ICOS-CD38- fractions were sorted from non-naive CD4+CXCR5+PD-1+ cells. Findings and limits, study-wide: Most later recoveries of Day 7 ICOS+CD38+ clones were ICOS-CD38- cTfh.

The chain employs TRBV27 and TRBJ2-1; a possible D gene is TRBD1 (6 bases). The clonotype was recovered from an adult who received the influenza vaccine. Sample: CXCR5+ CD38- circulating T follicular helper cells from blood, taken 7 days after influenza vaccination. The subset: circulating Tfh, non-naive CD4+CXCR5+PD-1+ (ICOS+CD38+ or ICOS-CD38-). The chain's CDR3 is CARYAVNRDVGYNEQFF. The CDR3 DNA sequence: TGTGCCCGCTACGCCGTAAACAGGGATGTGGGCTACAATGAGCAGTTCTTC.